These T cell receptor beta chains were read from a single sample in a study of early T cells in non-severe SARS-CoV-2 infection. TCRdb analysed the 5' RACE reads with MiXCR anew, one entry per CDR3 protein. Of over 50,000 distinct CDR3 sequences listed, 10% to 15% were seen once; the top ten hold about 3%. Source material: whole blood. Receptors originate from an adult who was a healthcare worker with PCR-confirmed SARS-CoV-2 infection or an uninfected control (not recorded which). The CDR3 runs from the conserved cysteine through the conserved F or W. D genes are given only for firm matches. The size field is filled for only some rows; it gives once, few, many or a size class.

clone_size | cdr3_length | d_call | j_call | v_call | cdr3_aa | cdr3_nt
few | 16 | - | TRBJ2-1 | TRBV20-1 | CSARLARGVRGNEQFF | TGCAGTGCTAGACTAGCCCGCGGCGTCAGGGGCAATGAGCAGTTCTTC
many | 17 | TRBD1 | TRBJ1-2 | TRBV10-3 | CAIRIRGIAKLGYGYTF | TGTGCCATCAGGATCAGGGGGATCGCCAAGTTGGGCTATGGCTACACCTTC
few | 14 | TRBD1 | TRBJ2-7 | TRBV10-3 | CAISGTGLVYEQYF | TGTGCCATCAGCGGGACAGGCTTAGTCTACGAGCAGTACTTC
few | 14 | TRBD2 | TRBJ2-3 | TRBV5-1 | CASSALAGRDTQYF | TGCGCCAGCAGCGCCCTAGCGGGAAGAGATACGCAGTATTTT
many | 15 | TRBD1 | TRBJ2-7 | TRBV5-1 | CASSFTGQGAYEQYF | TGCGCCAGCAGCTTCACCGGACAGGGGGCCTACGAGCAGTACTTC
few | 14 | TRBD1 | TRBJ1-1 | TRBV20-1 | CRGDRWILNTEAFF | TGCAGAGGGGACAGGTGGATTTTGAACACTGAAGCTTTCTTT
many | 12 | - | TRBJ2-1 | TRBV28 | CASLSAYNEQFF | TGTGCCAGCTTGAGCGCCTACAATGAGCAGTTCTTC
many | 13 | - | TRBJ2-7 | TRBV29-1 | CSVARDPPYEQYF | TGCAGCGTTGCCCGGGACCCACCTTACGAGCAGTACTTC
few | 12 | - | TRBJ1-1 | TRBV30 | CAWRNRNTEAFF | TGTGCCTGGAGAAACAGGAACACTGAAGCTTTCTTT
many | 16 | - | TRBJ2-2 | TRBV6-6 | CASSYLGGLNTGELFF | TGTGCCAGCAGTTACCTGGGGGGCTTGAACACCGGGGAGCTGTTTTTT
many | 11 | - | TRBJ1-2 | TRBV29-1 | CSVPALSGYTF | TGCAGCGTCCCTGCCTTGTCGGGCTACACCTTC
many | 13 | - | TRBJ1-5 | TRBV28 | CASRRGATQPQHF | TGTGCCAGCAGGAGGGGGGCCACACAGCCCCAGCATTTT
few | 13 | - | TRBJ2-3 | TRBV5-5 | CASSRDSTDTQYF | TGTGCCAGCAGCCGGGACAGCACAGATACGCAGTATTTT
many | 14 | - | TRBJ2-1 | TRBV20-1 | CSARAGTSGNEQFF | TGCAGTGCTAGGGCCGGGACCTCAGGCAATGAGCAGTTCTTC
many | 15 | - | TRBJ2-7 | TRBV7-2 | CASSQDGHPLYEQYF | TGTGCCAGCAGCCAAGACGGTCACCCACTCTACGAGCAGTACTTC
many | 17 | TRBD2 | TRBJ2-1 | TRBV5-5 | CASRKGLAGVTYNEQFF | TGTGCCAGCAGGAAGGGACTAGCGGGAGTCACCTACAATGAGCAGTTCTTC
few | 12 | - | TRBJ1-2 | TRBV28 | CASSLNTYGYTF | TGTGCCAGCAGTTTGAACACTTATGGCTACACCTTC
many | 11 | - | TRBJ2-5 | TRBV20-1 | CSLSHRETQYF | TGCAGTCTTAGTCACCGAGAGACCCAGTACTTC
few | 14 | - | TRBJ1-2 | TRBV18 | CASSSINGYYGYTF | TGTGCCAGCTCCTCCATTAACGGTTACTATGGCTACACCTTC
- | 16 | TRBD1 | TRBJ1-5 | TRBV10-3 | CAISESVRGGYQPQHF | TGTGCCATCAGTGAGTCGGTCAGAGGGGGCTATCAGCCCCAGCATTTT
many | 13 | - | TRBJ1-5 | TRBV19 | CASKPRADQPQHF | TGTGCCAGTAAGCCCAGGGCGGATCAGCCCCAGCATTTT
many | 13 | TRBD2 | TRBJ2-3 | TRBV7-6 | CASRGLGRDTQYF | TGTGCCAGCAGAGGACTAGGTAGAGATACGCAGTATTTT
few | 19 | TRBD1 | TRBJ2-1 | TRBV6-5 | CASSARTGGAIGSYNEQFF | TGTGCCAGCAGTGCGAGGACAGGGGGCGCGATAGGGTCCTACAATGAGCAGTTCTTC
few | 21 | - | TRBJ2-3 | TRBV7-2 | CASSFRSKVQGRSWKGDTQYF | TGTGCCAGCAGCTTCCGATCCAAGGTCCAGGGTCGGTCTTGGAAAGGAGATACGCAGTATTTT
many | 15 | - | TRBJ1-4 | TRBV11-2 | CASSSTAATNEKLFF | TGTGCCAGCAGCTCGACGGCAGCAACTAATGAAAAACTGTTTTTT
many | 13 | - | TRBJ1-1 | TRBV5-1 | CASFPPLNTEAFF | TGCGCCAGCTTTCCGCCGCTAAACACTGAAGCTTTCTTT
few | 12 | - | TRBJ2-7 | TRBV20-1 | CSAYDISYEQYF | TGCAGTGCTTATGATATCTCCTACGAGCAGTACTTC
few | 15 | - | TRBJ2-5 | TRBV29-1 | CSVPPEGPPGETQYF | TGCAGCGTCCCACCTGAGGGACCCCCAGGAGAGACCCAGTACTTC
many | 16 | TRBD2 | TRBJ2-1 | TRBV7-8 | CASSLELAGGLNEQFF | TGTGCCAGCAGCTTAGAATTAGCGGGGGGGCTGAATGAGCAGTTCTTC
- | 10 | - | TRBJ1-1 | TRBV29-1 | CSVGGTEAFF | TGCAGCGTTGGAGGTACCGAAGCTTTCTTT
many | 15 | TRBD2 | TRBJ2-1 | TRBV9 | CASSPGTSARNEQFF | TGTGCCAGCAGCCCCGGGACTAGCGCTCGCAATGAGCAGTTCTTC
few | 13 | - | TRBJ2-2 | TRBV28 | CATPGSNTGELFF | TGTGCCACCCCGGGTTCGAACACCGGGGAGCTGTTTTTT
- | 16 | - | TRBJ1-1 | TRBV4-1 | CASSQGRVPGDAEAFF | TGCGCCAGCAGCCAAGGCAGGGTTCCGGGTGACGCTGAAGCTTTCTTT
many | 12 | - | TRBJ2-2 | TRBV12-3/TRBV12-4 | CASSIRQRELFF | TGTGCCAGCAGTATCAGACAGAGGGAGCTGTTTTTT
many | 15 | - | TRBJ2-3 | TRBV7-2 | CASSLGRTALDTQYF | TGTGCCAGCAGCTTGGGGCGGACGGCTTTAGATACGCAGTATTTT
- | 15 | TRBD2 | TRBJ2-7 | TRBV10-1 | CASSERVLAKDEQYF | TGCGCCAGCAGTGAAAGGGTACTAGCGAAGGACGAGCAGTACTTC
few | 15 | - | TRBJ2-1 | TRBV12-3/TRBV12-4 | CASSREQGVRNEQFF | TGTGCCAGCTCTCGGGAACAGGGTGTTCGTAATGAGCAGTTCTTC
many | 15 | TRBD2 | TRBJ2-1 | TRBV24-1 | CATSDRTSGGYEQFF | TGTGCCACCAGTGATAGGACTAGCGGGGGCTATGAGCAGTTCTTC
- | 15 | TRBD1 | TRBJ2-1 | TRBV6-5 | CASRKGTGPYNEQFF | TGTGCCAGCAGGAAAGGGACAGGACCTTACAATGAGCAGTTCTTC
once | 13 | - | TRBJ2-7 | TRBV4-1 | CATSPGGATEQYF | TGCGCCACCAGCCCAGGAGGGGCAACCGAGCAGTACTTC
many | 14 | - | TRBJ1-3 | TRBV12-3/TRBV12-4 | CASSGGRSGNTIYF | TGTGCCAGCAGTGGGGGACGCTCTGGAAACACCATATATTTT
- | 13 | TRBD1 | TRBJ1-2 | TRBV11-2 | CASSPDRGYGYTF | TGTGCCAGCAGCCCCGACAGGGGGTATGGCTACACCTTC
- | 13 | - | TRBJ2-1 | TRBV12-3/TRBV12-4 | CASSLGGSSEQFF | TGTGCCAGCAGTTTAGGGGGATCCAGTGAGCAGTTCTTC
many | 13 | - | TRBJ2-1 | TRBV6-6 | CASTDLSYNEQFF | TGTGCCAGCACCGACCTCTCCTACAATGAGCAGTTCTTC
many | 20 | TRBD2 | TRBJ2-1 | TRBV14 | CASSPILAGVMGSSYNEQFF | TGTGCCAGCAGCCCTATCCTAGCGGGAGTTATGGGTAGCTCCTACAATGAGCAGTTCTTC
many | 16 | TRBD2 | TRBJ2-1 | TRBV11-3 | CASSFRGLAEVNEQFF | TGTGCCAGCAGCTTTCGGGGACTAGCGGAGGTCAATGAGCAGTTCTTC
few | 19 | - | TRBJ2-1 | TRBV7-2 | CASSLGRSIGASSYNEQFF | TGTGCCAGCAGCTTAGGGCGAAGTATCGGGGCTAGCTCCTACAATGAGCAGTTCTTC
many | 13 | - | TRBJ1-5 | TRBV2 | CASSLQAYQPQHF | TGTGCCAGCAGTCTTCAGGCGTATCAGCCCCAGCATTTT
- | 13 | TRBD1 | TRBJ2-3 | TRBV29-1 | CSARRGRTDTQYF | TGCAGCGCGCGCAGGGGGCGCACAGATACGCAGTATTTT
few | 15 | TRBD2 | TRBJ2-7 | TRBV12-3/TRBV12-4 | CASSFGLGASYEQYF | TGTGCCAGCAGTTTCGGACTAGGTGCCTCCTACGAGCAGTACTTC
few | 16 | - | TRBJ2-7 | TRBV7-9 | CASSLVGWLARYEQYF | TGTGCCAGCAGCTTAGTAGGTTGGCTAGCGAGGTACGAGCAGTACTTC
many | 15 | - | TRBJ2-1 | TRBV7-9 | CASTRLVTLFDEQFF | TGTGCCAGCACCAGACTAGTTACGTTGTTTGATGAGCAGTTCTTC
few | 13 | - | TRBJ1-3 | TRBV7-6 | CASSLSGGNTIYF | TGTGCCAGCAGCTTATCGGGTGGAAACACCATATATTTT
- | 13 | - | TRBJ1-4 | TRBV20-1 | CSATTAYNEKLFF | TGCAGTGCTACTACAGCGTATAATGAAAAACTGTTTTTT
few | 16 | TRBD2 | TRBJ2-1 | TRBV4-2 | CASSQGDSGRANEQFF | TGTGCCAGCAGCCAAGGTGATAGCGGGAGGGCCAATGAGCAGTTCTTC
many | 14 | - | TRBJ1-1 | TRBV20-1 | CSARGGAANTEAFF | TGCAGTGCTAGAGGGGGAGCCGCGAACACTGAAGCTTTCTTT
many | 16 | TRBD1 | TRBJ1-2 | TRBV2 | CASRVDRTGPGYGYTF | TGTGCCAGCAGAGTCGACCGGACAGGGCCGGGCTATGGCTACACCTTC